This T cell receptor beta chain was captured in a study of cytomegalovirus exposure and HLA in healthy donors. On the study more broadly: The approximately 670 first-cohort repertoires shared a platform with the 100 to 150 validation repertoires, as reported in a later analysis.

The CDR3 runs 14 residues. The V end lost 4 bases, the J end lost 2 bases, and 11 bases lay between the germline ends. Germline lookup yields CDR1 SGHRS and CDR2 YFSETQ. Study-wide results and limits: Among the CMV-associated chains, three were confirmed in vitro as specific for CMV antigens.

Note on this clone: The antigen is unknown.

Using immunoSEQ multiplex PCR, the repertoire was profiled, and TCRdb retains in-frame clones only, with some absent. Among roughly 150,000 clones, roughly 90% were seen once, and the ten largest hold approximately 2%. The sequenced sample was PBMCs. The source is a woman aged 18-30 years in good health and CMV-seronegative. This chain links TRBV5-1 with TRBJ2-3; no reliable D call. The CDR3 reads CASSVPTDTDTQYF. CDR3 DNA: TGCGCCAGCAGCGTACCCACAGACACAGATACGCAGTATTTT.